What follows are 22 T cell receptor beta chains derived from one specimen sequenced in a study of cytomegalovirus exposure and HLA in healthy donors. Primers: 60 Vbeta forward and 13 Jbeta reverse. Assay: immunoSEQ multiplex PCR; the TCRdb copy retains only in-frame clones and omits some. The repertoire includes approximately 70,000 clones, around 74% of them detected once, and roughly 10% sits in the top ten. Sequencing was carried out using PBMCs. These receptor sequences come from a woman in her fifties or sixties in good health and CMV-seropositive.

This chain connects TRBV4-2 to TRBJ1-1; TRBD1 matches at 11 bases. Germline trimming cut 1 base from V and 0 bases from J; bases unmatched to any gene: 4. Germline assignment: CDR1 LGHNA and CDR2 YNFKEQ. The CDR3 contains 17 residues. CDR3 coding DNA: TGTGCCAGCAGCCAAGGTAGGGACAGGGGGTTGAACACTGAAGCTTTCTTT. As protein: CASSQGRDRGLNTEAFF.

The chain joins TRBV19 to TRBJ2-3; 9 positions match TRBD1. Germline CDR1 LNHDA, CDR2 SQIVND (reference sequence). The CDR3 loop spans 15 amino acids. J gave up 3 bases and V 6 bases, and 7 bases lay outside the gene matches. CDR3 sequence: CASSTTGGLTDTQYF. DNA for the CDR3: TGTGCCAGTAGCACCACAGGGGGCCTGACAGATACGCAGTATTTT.

The gene calls are TRBV7-3 and TRBJ2-5, with a weak D call TRBD1 (6 bases). The germline CDR1 and CDR2 sequences are SGHTA and FQGTGA. The CDR3 contains 15 residues. V gave up 1 base and J gave up 5 bases, with 14 bases separating them. The DNA for the CDR3 is TGTGCCAGCAGCTTAAAGGGACACTGTGAGGAGACCCAGTACTTC. Translated, it gives CASSLKGHCEETQYF.

This clone was seen a single time. The J gene is TRBJ1-5, the V gene TRBV29-1; TRBD1 is a possible D gene (5 bases). The CDR3 length is 13 residues. Germline lookup yields CDR1 SQVTM and CDR2 ANQGSEA. V shed 7 bases and J shed 4 bases, with 14 bases lying between them. The CDR3 protein is CSGRDGENQPQHF. The CDR3 coding sequence is TGCAGCGGGAGGGACGGGGAAAATCAGCCCCAGCATTTT.

The rearrangement uses TRBV25-1 and TRBJ2-1; 9 bases fit TRBD1. CDR1 MGHDK and CDR2 SYGVNS come from the germline V gene. This CDR3 region has 15 residues. V lost 8 bases, J lost 0 bases, and 5 bases stayed unmatched. The CDR3 region is CASGGTGSSYNEQFF. In nucleotides, the CDR3 is TGTGCCAGCGGGGGGACAGGGAGCTCCTACAATGAGCAGTTCTTC. Full variable domain (missing parts from reference TRBV25-1 and TRBJ2-1): EADIYQTPRYLVIGTGKKITLECSQTMGHDKMYWYQQDPGMELHLIHYSYGVNSTEKGDLSSESTVSRIRTEHFPLTLESARPSHTSQYLCASGGTGSSYNEQFFGPGTRLTVL.

The chain has TRBV9 and TRBJ1-4, with D perhaps TRBD1 (5 bases). Germline CDR1 reads SGDLS; CDR2 reads YYNGEE. The CDR3 runs to 15 residues. V was trimmed by 1 base and J by 4 bases, leaving 11 bases between them. The CDR3 spells CASSVLGRVNEKLFF. Written as DNA, the CDR3 is TGTGCCAGCAGCGTATTGGGCAGGGTTAATGAAAAACTGTTTTTT.

This clone was observed a handful of times. The chain recombines TRBV6-1 with TRBJ1-5, with TRBD1 as a possible D gene (5 bases). CDR3 length: 17 amino acids. The V end lost 4 bases, the J end lost 0 bases, and 16 bases lay between the germline ends. The germline gives CDR1 MNHNS, CDR2 SASEGT. The DNA for the CDR3 is TGTGCCAGCAGTGGCAAATCCAGGGCTGATAGCAATCAGCCCCAGCATTTT. It translates to CASSGKSRADSNQPQHF.

The V gene is TRBV6-5, the J gene TRBJ2-5, with TRBD1 as a possible D gene (6 bases). The V gene lost 5 bases and the J gene lost 5 bases, with 18 bases spanning the gap. Germline V lookup: CDR1 MNHEY, CDR2 SVGAGI. The CDR3 extends over 15 amino acids. The CDR3 DNA reads as TGTGCCAGCAGTCAAAATGGACAGCAAGGGGAGACCCAGTACTTC. This encodes CASSQNGQQGETQYF.

The chain links TRBV10-2 to TRBJ1-2; 7 bases are a match to TRBD1. This CDR3 is 14 amino acids long. CDR1 is WSHSY, CDR2 SAAADI, per germline. V gave up 6 bases and J gave up 3 bases; unmatched junction bases: 7. The CDR3 region is CASSKGQIDYGYTF. CDR3 DNA: TGCGCCAGCAGCAAGGGACAGATTGACTATGGCTACACCTTC.

The CDR3 region has the DNA TGTGCCAGTAGTGTGGGGAGGGGCCAAGAGACCCAGTACTTC. Encoded protein: CASSVGRGQETQYF. The V call is TRBV19, the J call TRBJ2-5; 7 bases agree with TRBD2. The V segment lost 5 bases and the J segment 1 base; nucleotides outside the gene matches: 4. The V gene's germline CDR1 is LNHDA and CDR2 SQIVND (reference sequence). There are 14 residues in the CDR3.

This rearrangement joins TRBV5-1 to TRBJ2-2, with D perhaps TRBD2 (5 bases). CDR1 and CDR2 from the germline V gene are SGHRS and YFSETQ. The germline V and J ends were trimmed by 1 base and 7 bases, with 8 bases remaining between them. CDR3 length: 13 amino acids. CDR3: CASSLWGDGELFF. The CDR3, as DNA: TGCGCCAGCAGCTTGTGGGGAGACGGGGAGCTGTTTTTT.

The chain joins TRBV2 to TRBJ2-7, with D possibly TRBD2 on 6 matching bases. The CDR3 loop spans 13 amino acids. Trimming pared 5 bases from V and 0 bases from J, leaving 8 bases between. From germline, CDR1 is SNHLY and CDR2 FYNNEI. Written as DNA, the CDR3 is TGTGCCAGCAGTTGGGACTTCTCCTACGAGCAGTACTTC. It is translated as CASSWDFSYEQYF.

The V call is TRBV4-2, the J call TRBJ1-3; possibly TRBD1 for D (5 bases). The germline V and J ends were trimmed by 1 base and 9 bases, with 7 bases remaining between them. The length of the CDR3 is 12 residues. The germline CDR1 and CDR2 sequences are LGHNA and YNFKEQ. Here the CDR3 DNA reads TGTGCCAGCAGCCAAGGGCAGGGCACCATATATTTT. Translating it yields CASSQGQGTIYF.

The J gene is TRBJ2-7, the V gene TRBV27; 9 bases agree with TRBD1. The CDR3 totals 14 residues. With V trimmed by 8 bases and J by 2 bases, 7 bases remained unmatched. The germline V gene has CDR1 MNHEY and CDR2 SMNVEV (reference sequence). CDR3 nucleotides: TGTGCCAGCCAACGGACAGGGGATACCTACGAGCAGTACTTC. The encoded protein is CASQRTGDTYEQYF.

This clone was seen only once. V gene TRBV6-1 combines with J gene TRBJ1-3; D remains unclear. Germline CDR1 and CDR2: MNHNS and SASEGT. The CDR3 totals 14 residues. Deletions cut 4 bases from V and 4 bases from J, with 11 bases between. In DNA form, the CDR3 reads TGTGCCAGCAGTGTTAGACGGGTGGGAAACACCATATATTTT. Amino acid sequence: CASSVRRVGNTIYF.

The chain employs TRBV30 and TRBJ1-3, with D uncertain. The CDR3 extends over 13 amino acids. Germline V gene sequence: CDR1 GTSNPN, CDR2 SVGIG (reference sequence). V was trimmed by 3 bases and J by 0 bases, leaving 6 bases between them. The CDR3 reads CAWSVSSGNTIYF. The CDR3 DNA reads TGTGCCTGGAGCGTCAGCTCTGGAAACACCATATATTTT.

The chain joins TRBV29-1 to TRBJ2-3; 9 bases match TRBD2. CDR1 and CDR2 from the germline V gene are SQVTM and ANQGSEA. The V and J ends lost 6 bases and 3 bases, in that order; junction bases with no gene match: 4. CDR3 length equals 13 residues. Here the CDR3 DNA reads TGCAGCGTCCTGCTAGCGGGGACAGATACGCAGTATTTT. It encodes CSVLLAGTDTQYF.

V gene TRBV4-1 combines with J gene TRBJ1-4, with D possibly being TRBD1 (6 bases). The CDR3 spans 14 residues. In germline, CDR1 is MGHRA, CDR2 YSYEKL. V lost 4 bases and J lost 7, with 13 bases in between. CDR3 sequence: CASSRGQGPEKLFF. Written as DNA, the CDR3 is TGCGCCAGCAGCCGAGGGCAGGGGCCTGAAAAACTGTTTTTT.

This chain joins TRBV9 and TRBJ2-3; 8 positions match TRBD1. Germline values: CDR1 SGDLS, CDR2 YYNGEE. V trimming: 3 bases; J trimming: 4 bases; junction bases outside the gene matches: 7. This CDR3 region has 15 residues. CDR3 residues: CASSAMTGAPDTQYF. DNA of the CDR3: TGTGCCAGCAGCGCGATGACAGGGGCCCCAGATACGCAGTATTTT.

With respect to this clone: At the DNA level, this CDR3 is encoded by other sequences in the same sample as well. This chain links TRBV30 with TRBJ2-1; D might be TRBD2 (6 bases). Germline CDR1 is GTSNPN and CDR2 is SVGIG (reference sequence). The CDR3 sequence is 15 residues long. V dropped 4 bases and J dropped 9 bases, with 22 bases sitting between them. CDR3 sequence reads: CAWIISGPSYGEQFF. The CDR3 bases are TGTGCCTGGATTATCAGCGGGCCATCGTACGGTGAGCAGTTCTTC.

The chain has TRBV27 and TRBJ2-3; TRBD2 is a possible D gene (5 bases). Per the germline V gene, CDR1 is MNHEY and CDR2 is SMNVEV (reference sequence). The CDR3 has 14 amino acids. Deletions cut 5 bases from V and 4 bases from J, with 13 bases between. DNA of the CDR3: TGTGCCAGCAGTCCCCCGGAGGTGCCAGATACGCAGTATTTT. It specifies CASSPPEVPDTQYF.

This rearrangement joins TRBV10-1 to TRBJ2-3; D uncertain. The CDR3 loop spans 12 amino acids. The V gene lost 5 bases and the J gene lost 0 bases, with 3 bases spanning the gap. Germline CDR1 reads WNHNN; CDR2 reads SYGVQD (reference sequence). The CDR3 DNA reads as TGCGCCAGCAGTCATAGCACAGATACGCAGTATTTT. This gives the protein CASSHSTDTQYF.